Below, 18 T cell receptor beta chains from the same sample are listed, as sequenced in a study of shared T cell receptors in the human thymus. Generated by immunoSEQ multiplex PCR, the TCRdb table keeps only in-frame clones and is missing some. The sample lists roughly 500,000 clones, 75% to 80% seen once, with around 0.013% in the top ten. The data also belong to a second study, concerning human thymus T cells.

The sequenced material came from thymocytes. Receptors originate from a boy younger than two with a congenital heart defect.

The rearrangement joins TRBV7-2 to TRBJ2-7, with TRBD1 matching 9 bases. Trimming took 1 base from V and 4 from J; bases not matched to a gene: 11. CDR3 length: 17 residues. Per the germline V gene, CDR1 is SGHTA and CDR2 is FQGNSA. CDR3 region: CASSLGDGTGTRYEQYF. The CDR3 DNA follows: TGTGCCAGCAGCTTAGGGGACGGGACAGGGACCCGATACGAGCAGTACTTC.

The chain couples TRBV29-1 to TRBJ1-1; D call uncertain. V was shortened by 4 bases and J by 1 base, with 4 bases between the two germline ends. Per germline, CDR1 SQVTM and CDR2 ANQGSEA. The CDR3 is 11 residues long. The CDR3 loop is CSVGRNTEAFF. DNA for the CDR3: TGCAGCGTTGGCAGGAACACTGAAGCTTTCTTT.

The gene calls are TRBV14 and TRBJ2-3, with 10 bases identical to TRBD2. The CDR3 spans 16 residues. V trimming: 4 bases; J trimming: 3 bases; junction bases outside the gene matches: 7. Looked up from germline, CDR1 is SGHDN and CDR2 is FVKESK. CDR3 sequence: CASSRSGRGGTDTQYF. The DNA of the CDR3 is TGTGCCAGCAGCCGCAGCGGGAGGGGGGGAACAGATACGCAGTATTTT.

CDR3 bases: TGTGCCTGGAGTACCTCTCCTAGGGGACTAGCGGTGGATGAGCAGTTCTTC. Translating gives CAWSTSPRGLAVDEQFF. V gene TRBV30 combines with J gene TRBJ2-1, with 11 bases aligning to TRBD2. Germline loops: CDR1 GTSNPN, CDR2 SVGIG (reference sequence). The CDR3 spans 17 residues. V was clipped by 2 bases and J by 8 bases; unmatched bases: 14. The full variable domain, in which reference TRBV30 and TRBJ2-1 provide the parts outside the CDR3, is SQTIHQWPATLVQPVGSPLSLECTVEGTSNPNLYWYRQAAGRGLQLLFYSVGIGQISSEVPQNLSASRPQDRQFILSSKKLLLSDSGFYLCAWSTSPRGLAVDEQFFGPGTRLTVL.

The chain couples TRBV29-1 to TRBJ2-1, with a possible D match to TRBD2 (5 bases). Germline loops: CDR1 SQVTM, CDR2 ANQGSEA. Trimming stripped 3 bases from V and 10 bases from J, with 10 bases between. CDR3 length: 11 residues. The CDR3 sequence is CSVDSSPEQFF. The CDR3 region has the DNA TGCAGCGTTGATTCTAGCCCAGAGCAGTTCTTC.

CDR3 amino acids: CASSEYEVAGSNEQFF. CDR3 nucleotide sequence: TGTGCCAGCAGTGAATATGAGGTAGCGGGAAGCAATGAGCAGTTCTTC. This sequence joins TRBV25-1 and TRBJ2-1; TRBD2 matches at 8 bases. Looked up from germline, CDR1 is MGHDK and CDR2 is SYGVNS. The CDR3 extends over 16 amino acids. Trimming at V came to 0 bases and at J to 6 bases, leaving 7 bases not matched to a gene.

This clone was detected only a few times. The chain is built from TRBV4-1 and TRBJ1-5; no clear D gene. The CDR3 contains 13 residues. Trimming pared 0 bases from V and 6 bases from J, leaving 6 bases between. Looked up from germline, CDR1 is MGHRA and CDR2 is YSYEKL. In nucleotides, the CDR3 is TGCGCCAGCAGCCAAGATGGGAGTCAGCCCCAGCATTTT. As protein: CASSQDGSQPQHF.

The chain has TRBV29-1 and TRBJ2-5; D may be TRBD1 (6 bases). The assigned J gene may be wrong: the sequence end matches TRBJ2-7 better. The germline V gene encodes CDR1 SQVTM and CDR2 ANQGSEA. The CDR3 has 14 residues. The CDR3 DNA reads TGCAGCGTCCACGTTACAGGGCCCCGCTACGAGCAGTACTTC. Amino acids: CSVHVTGPRYEQYF.

V and J are TRBV4-3 and TRBJ2-3; 10 bases agree with TRBD2. CDR1 is LGHNA and CDR2 is YSLEER in the germline V gene. The trim removed 1 base at V and 0 bases at J, leaving 4 bases unmatched. The CDR3 totals 17 residues. The CDR3: CASSQVSLAGSTDTQYF. For the CDR3, the DNA is TGCGCCAGCAGCCAAGTTTCACTAGCGGGGAGCACAGATACGCAGTATTTT.

The chain joins TRBV7-3 to TRBJ1-2, with 11 positions matching TRBD1. The CDR3 contains 15 residues. After removal of 5 bases from V and 6 bases from J, the junction contained 8 bases not matched to a gene. In germline, CDR1 is SGHTA, CDR2 FQGTGA. The CDR3 sequence: CASSHRDRGLDGYTF. The CDR3 coding sequence is TGTGCCAGCAGCCACCGGGACAGGGGGTTGGATGGCTACACCTTC.

This clone has only one observation. The CDR3 protein is CASSLKFSRDSQETQYF. In DNA, the CDR3 is TGTGCCAGCAGCTTAAAATTTAGTAGGGACAGTCAAGAGACCCAGTACTTC. J is TRBJ2-5 and V is TRBV11-2; 7 nucleotides agree with TRBD1. Germline V gene sequence: CDR1 SGHAT, CDR2 FQNNGV. V shed 2 bases, J shed 2 bases, and the junction held 11 bases outside the gene matches. This CDR3 has 17 residues.

The rearrangement uses TRBV15 and TRBJ2-2, with D maybe TRBD1 (6 bases). Germline CDR1 reads LNHNV; CDR2 reads YYDKDF (reference sequence). The CDR3 runs to 15 residues. Trimming shortened V by 3 bases and J by 4 bases, and 12 bases separated the two germline ends. CDR3 region: CATSSAGAGTGELFF. The CDR3 DNA follows: TGTGCCACCAGCAGCGCAGGGGCCGGCACCGGGGAGCTGTTTTTT.

In this sample, this clone turned up a few times. The V and J genes are TRBV18 and TRBJ1-1; a weak D match, TRBD1 (6 bases). The CDR3 sequence is 14 residues long. V gave up 5 bases and J gave up 3 bases, with 13 bases separating them. The germline V gene encodes CDR1 KGHSH and CDR2 LQKENI. This CDR3 is CASSFRQADTEAFF. The CDR3 DNA follows: TGTGCCAGCTCATTCCGACAGGCGGACACTGAAGCTTTCTTT.

The chain combines TRBV14 with TRBJ2-7, with a tentative D call TRBD1 (6 bases). Germline CDR1 and CDR2: SGHDN and FVKESK. V lost 0 bases to trimming and J lost 5 bases, with 14 bases between them. This CDR3 contains 15 residues. CDR3 region: CASSQEGTGWDEQYF. CDR3 coding DNA: TGTGCCAGCAGCCAAGAAGGTACAGGGTGGGACGAGCAGTACTTC.

The rearrangement joins TRBV9 to TRBJ2-5; 13 bases are shared with TRBD2. Looked up from germline, CDR1 is SGDLS and CDR2 is YYNGEE. CDR3 length: 16 residues. The J segment lost 5 bases and the V segment lost 3 bases, leaving 7 bases of the junction unmatched. CDR3 coding DNA: TGTGCCAGCAGCGGACCCGGACTAGCGGGAGATGAGACCCAGTACTTC. Translation: CASSGPGLAGDETQYF.

The genes are TRBV19 and TRBJ2-7, with 11 bases identical to TRBD2. CDR1 LNHDA and CDR2 SQIVND come from the germline V gene (reference sequence). CDR3 length equals 14 residues. V shed 5 bases and J 3 bases; nucleotides not matched to a gene: 3. The CDR3 sequence: CASSPTSGDYEQYF. CDR3 nucleotides: TGTGCCAGTAGTCCGACTAGCGGGGACTACGAGCAGTACTTC. The full variable domain, in which reference TRBV19 and TRBJ2-7 provide the parts outside the CDR3, is DGGITQSPKYLFRKEGQNVTLSCEQNLNHDAMYWYRQDPGQGLRLIYYSQIVNDFQKGDIAEGYSVSREKKESFPLTVTSAQKNPTAFYLCASSPTSGDYEQYFGPGTRLTVT.

This clone was counted a single time. V and J are TRBV9 and TRBJ1-5; D gene ambiguous. V dropped 0 bases and J dropped 2 bases, with 15 bases sitting between them. This CDR3 is built from 17 residues. CDR1 SGDLS and CDR2 YYNGEE come from the germline V gene. CDR3 loop: CASSVAGRACGNQPQHF. The CDR3 region has the DNA TGTGCCAGCAGCGTAGCTGGGCGGGCTTGTGGCAATCAGCCCCAGCATTTT.

This rearrangement joins TRBV27 to TRBJ2-7, with 9 nucleotides matching TRBD1. V was pared by 2 bases and J by 1 base, with 0 bases of the junction left unmatched. Germline V gene lookup returns CDR1 MNHEY and CDR2 SMNVEV (reference sequence). There are 14 residues in the CDR3. The CDR3 DNA reads as TGTGCCAGCAGTTTAGACAGGGGGTCCTACGAGCAGTACTTC. This translates into CASSLDRGSYEQYF.